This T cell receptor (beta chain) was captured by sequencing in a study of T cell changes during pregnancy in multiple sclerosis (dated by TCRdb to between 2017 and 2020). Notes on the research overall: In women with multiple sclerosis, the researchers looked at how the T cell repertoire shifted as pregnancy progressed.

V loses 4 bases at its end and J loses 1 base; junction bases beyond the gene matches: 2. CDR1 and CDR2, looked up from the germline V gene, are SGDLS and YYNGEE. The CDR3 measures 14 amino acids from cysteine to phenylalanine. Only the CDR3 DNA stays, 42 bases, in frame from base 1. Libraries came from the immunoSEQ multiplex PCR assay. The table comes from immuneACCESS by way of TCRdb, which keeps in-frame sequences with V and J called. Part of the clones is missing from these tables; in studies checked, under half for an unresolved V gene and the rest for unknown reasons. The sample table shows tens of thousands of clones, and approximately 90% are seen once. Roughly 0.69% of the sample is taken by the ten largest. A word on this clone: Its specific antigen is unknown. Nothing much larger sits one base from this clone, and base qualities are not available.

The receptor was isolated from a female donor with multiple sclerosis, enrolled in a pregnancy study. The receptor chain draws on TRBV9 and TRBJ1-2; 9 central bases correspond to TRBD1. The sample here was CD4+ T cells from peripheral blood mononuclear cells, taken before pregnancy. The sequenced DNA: TGTGCCAGCAGCCGGACAGGGGTTAACTATGGCTACACCTTC. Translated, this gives CASSRTGVNYGYTF.